The 21 T cell receptor beta chains below all came from one sample that was sequenced in a study of T cell clusters in autoimmune cytopenias. TRB was amplified from approximately 250 ng of peripheral blood genomic DNA per sample. TRB rearrangements were amplified by touch-down multiplex PCR with mixed TRB-A/B primers. TCRdb re-called the multiplex PCR reads and shows each CDR3 protein once, DNA omitted. Reported are 3,000 to 4,000 distinct CDR3 sequences; the ten largest clones contain around 37%. The sequencing sample was made of peripheral blood. The receptors come from a human donor with an autoimmune cytopenia, with autoimmune hepatitis or in good health (not recorded which).

Its frequency marks this clonotype as medium-sized. V is TRBV6-5 and J is TRBJ2-7; TCRdb's D call, TRBD2, is unchecked because there is no DNA. The germline V gene encodes CDR1 MNHEY and CDR2 SVGAGI. The CDR3 is 15 amino acids. The CDR3 region is CASSPGTSGSYEQYF.

This clonotype is identified as medium-sized (0.01 to 0.1%) from frequency. The chain recombines TRBV29-1 with TRBJ2-7; TCRdb indicates TRBD2, and absent DNA this call remains unverified. This CDR3 spans 13 amino acids. The germline gives CDR1 SQVTM, CDR2 ANQGSEA. The CDR3 here is CSVWDSGIREQYF.

The chain's CDR3 is CASSRQGAEKLFF. The rearrangement links TRBV18 to TRBJ1-4; there is no DNA to check the TCRdb D call of TRBD1. This CDR3 region has 13 residues. Germline assignment: CDR1 KGHSH and CDR2 LQKENI.

The V gene is TRBV20-1, the J gene TRBJ2-2; the TCRdb call, TRBD1, lacks DNA for checking. Germline assignment: CDR1 DFQATT and CDR2 SNEGSKA (reference sequence). The CDR3 is made up of 14 amino acids. This chain's CDR3 is CSARGQGGTGELFF.

Considering frequency, this clonotype is medium-sized (0.01 to 0.1%). This rearrangement joins TRBV7-9 to TRBJ2-7. The CDR3 totals 12 residues. Germline V gene sequence: CDR1 SEHNR, CDR2 FQNEAQ (reference sequence). The CDR3 here is CASSLDGDEQYF.

This clonotype is labeled medium-sized based on frequency. The J gene is TRBJ1-2, the V gene TRBV19; TCRdb reports TRBD1, a call that lacks DNA to check it against. CDR3 length: 15 residues. Germline V gene data show CDR1 as LNHDA and CDR2 as SQIVND (reference sequence). The CDR3: CASSRDRGLDYGYTF.

This chain connects TRBV4-1 to TRBJ2-7; TCRdb proposes TRBD1, but this gene call is untestable without DNA. Germline V lookup: CDR1 MGHRA, CDR2 YSYEKL. The CDR3 length is 15 residues. CDR3 in amino acids: CASSQPTGTGTEQYF.

This clonotype shows up as medium-sized by frequency. This rearrangement joins TRBV5-1 to TRBJ2-3; the D call of TRBD2 rests on TCRdb alone, since no DNA is present to check it. CDR3 length equals 15 residues. Germline CDR1 and CDR2: SGHRS and YFSETQ. CDR3 loop: CASSPGTSGADTQYF.

This clonotype is labeled medium-sized (0.01 to 0.1%) based on frequency. This sequence joins TRBV5-1 and TRBJ1-6; TCRdb calls TRBD1, which cannot be checked without DNA. Germline V CDR1 and CDR2: SGHRS, YFSETQ. This CDR3 has 16 amino acids. This CDR3 is CASSPRTTTYNSPLHF.

Frequency places this clonotype as medium-sized (0.01 to 0.1%). CDR3 sequence reads: CATSSPGQGMNEQYF. The chain couples TRBV15 to TRBJ2-7; the TRBD1 assignment by TCRdb is unverifiable without DNA. CDR3 length: 15 amino acids. Germline V gene sequence: CDR1 LNHNV, CDR2 YYDKDF (reference sequence).

This clonotype is deemed medium-sized by its frequency. The chain joins TRBV19 to TRBJ1-1; TCRdb selects TRBD1, and the lack of DNA leaves this call unchecked. This CDR3 is 13 amino acids long. Per the germline V gene, CDR1 is LNHDA and CDR2 is SQIVND (reference sequence). The CDR3 sequence is CASRSGGYTEAFF.

By frequency, this clonotype registers medium-sized. The chain joins TRBV27 to TRBJ2-5. The CDR3 sequence is 13 residues long. Germline V gene sequence: CDR1 MNHEY, CDR2 SMNVEV (reference sequence). CDR3: CASSFGSLETQYF.

In terms of frequency, this clonotype is medium-sized. The chain links TRBV27 to TRBJ1-2; absent DNA, TCRdb's TRBD1 call cannot be checked. This CDR3 has 13 amino acids. Germline V gene lookup returns CDR1 MNHEY and CDR2 SMNVEV (reference sequence). The CDR3 spells CASSYRANYGYTF.

This clonotype is labeled medium-sized (0.01 to 0.1%) based on frequency. The chain is built from TRBV5-6 and TRBJ2-2; TCRdb selects TRBD1, and the lack of DNA leaves this call unchecked. The CDR3 sequence is 13 residues long. Per germline, CDR1 SGHDT and CDR2 YYEEEE. The CDR3 region is CASSRQGTGELFF.

The chain recombines TRBV10-3 with TRBJ2-7; the D call from TCRdb, TRBD1, cannot be confirmed without DNA. CDR1 is ENHRY, CDR2 SYGVKD, per germline. This CDR3 is 14 amino acids long. This chain's CDR3 is CAISDPGLFNEQYF.

Its frequency marks this clonotype as medium-sized. This chain links TRBV27 with TRBJ1-1; TCRdb's assignment of TRBD1 cannot be checked, as there is no DNA. Germline CDR1 is MNHEY and CDR2 is SMNVEV (reference sequence). The CDR3 contains 14 residues. CDR3 sequence: CASSPGIVNTEAFF.

The chain couples TRBV20-1 to TRBJ2-7; TCRdb names TRBD1, which stays unverified in the absence of DNA. Germline V gene lookup returns CDR1 DFQATT and CDR2 SNEGSKA (reference sequence). This CDR3 is 13 amino acids long. Here the CDR3 reads CSASMGVAREQYF.

In terms of frequency, this clonotype is medium-sized (0.01 to 0.1%). The CDR3 loop is CASSLAATTEAFF. V is TRBV27 and J is TRBJ1-1. CDR3 length equals 13 residues. Germline V gives CDR1 MNHEY, CDR2 SMNVEV (reference sequence).

V and J are TRBV20-1 and TRBJ2-5; the D call from TCRdb, TRBD1, cannot be confirmed without DNA. There are 13 residues in the CDR3. Germline CDR1 DFQATT, CDR2 SNEGSKA (reference sequence). CDR3 sequence: CSAQTGGWETQYF.

This clonotype is classed as hyperexpanded by frequency. The chain joins TRBV28 to TRBJ2-5; TCRdb indicates TRBD2, and absent DNA this call remains unverified. In germline, CDR1 is MDHEN, CDR2 SYDVKM. CDR3 length: 16 residues. The CDR3 here is CASSLMSGRAAETQYF.

The chain recombines TRBV25-1 with TRBJ1-1. Per germline, CDR1 MGHDK and CDR2 SYGVNS. The CDR3 consists of 14 residues. CDR3 loop: CASSELGPGGEAFF.